This T cell receptor beta chain was recovered during a study of T cells in Graves' hyperthyroidism and ophthalmopathy. The CDR3 spans 17 residues. Trimming removed 4 bases from V and 7 bases from J; junction bases left unmatched: 8. Germline CDR1 is LGHNA and CDR2 is YNFKEQ. Uncontrolled infections, other autoimmune diseases, pregnancy or lactation led to exclusion of patients. Fresh 10 ml peripheral blood yielded PBMCs. TCR beta CDR3 regions were amplified from RNA transcripts. HTBI primers were employed in a first-round RT-PCR of the TCR CDR3. One entry per CDR3 protein results from TCRdb running MiXCR on the multiplex PCR reads. The sample shows 300,000 to 450,000 distinct CDR3 sequences, 14% of them seen only once.

The source of this sequence is a woman aged 25 to 39 with Graves' ophthalmopathy. J is TRBJ2-1 and V is TRBV4-2, with 15 bases identical to TRBD2. Sequencing was done on a sample of blood. The CDR3 nucleotides are TGTGCCAGCAGCCCTACTCTCGGGACTAGCGGGGGGAATGAGCAGTTCTTC. As protein: CASSPTLGTSGGNEQFF.